A single sample is the source of the 20 T cell receptor beta chains below, sequenced in a study of T cell repertoires in cytomegalovirus infection. TCRdb recomputed calls from the reads with MiXCR, one row per CDR3 protein. The table lists some 270,000 distinct CDR3 sequences, about 17% of them singletons, with around half in the top ten. Sequences were obtained from CD8+ T cells from PBMCs. These receptor sequences come from a human donor in good health (CMV status not recorded). Some clones in this sample may be carry-over from other donors' samples.

There are many counts of this clonotype. The genes are TRBV7-6 and TRBJ2-1; possible D gene TRBD2, 5 bases. V lost 5 bases to trimming and J lost 3 bases, with 20 bases between them. The CDR3 loop spans 17 amino acids. From germline, CDR1 is SGHVS and CDR2 FNYEAQ. CDR3 in DNA: TGTGCCAGCAGCGATCTCCCTGCTAGCCGGAACTACAATGAGCAGTTCTTC. This encodes CASSDLPASRNYNEQFF.

The chain is built from TRBV6-2 or TRBV6-3 and TRBJ2-1; D is ambiguous. Trimming stripped 7 bases from V and 8 bases from J, with 9 bases between. The CDR3 runs 11 residues. The germline CDR1 and CDR2 sequences are MNHEY and SVGEGT. Here the CDR3 DNA reads TGTGCCAGCACCTACGGGTATGAGCAGTTCTTC. This encodes CASTYGYEQFF.

This chain links TRBV6-1 with TRBJ1-6, with 7 bases that match TRBD1. Germline values: CDR1 MNHNS, CDR2 SASEGT. Trimming took 4 bases from V and 6 from J; bases not matched to a gene: 12. This CDR3 contains 17 residues. CDR3 sequence: CASSAPLRPGGNSPLHF. The CDR3 nucleotides read TGTGCCAGCAGTGCACCCCTCCGGCCAGGGGGTAATTCACCCCTCCACTTT.

This clonotype appeared a few times. The chain couples TRBV6-1 to TRBJ2-5; D perhaps matches TRBD1 (6 bases). This CDR3 contains 14 residues. Looked up from germline, CDR1 is MNHNS and CDR2 is SASEGT. Trimming pared 6 bases from V and 1 base from J, leaving 12 bases between. As DNA, the CDR3 is TGTGCCAGCAGAACAGGGTTCCCCCAAGAGACCCAGTACTTC. Translating gives CASRTGFPQETQYF.

This clonotype was counted only a few times. The gene calls are TRBV5-1 and TRBJ2-7; possibly TRBD2 for D (6 bases). The CDR3 contains 13 residues. Germline V CDR1 and CDR2: SGHRS, YFSETQ. Trimming removed 4 bases from V and 7 bases from J, with 15 bases in between. The CDR3 sequence is CASSPRGFEEQYF. As DNA, the CDR3 is TGCGCCAGCAGCCCCCGGGGGTTCGAAGAGCAGTACTTC.

This clonotype was recorded a few times. The gene calls are TRBV28 and TRBJ2-1; D not resolved. V was clipped by 6 bases and J by 0 bases, with 6 bases between them. In germline, CDR1 is MDHEN, CDR2 SYDVKM. This CDR3 spans 13 amino acids. The CDR3 spells CASSNPSYNEQFF. As DNA, the CDR3 is TGTGCCAGCAGCAACCCCTCCTACAATGAGCAGTTCTTC.

As to this clonotype: This may be a read error: a much more frequent sequence differs by one nucleotide. The J gene is TRBJ2-7, the V gene TRBV10-3; D unclear. The germline V gene encodes CDR1 ENHRY and CDR2 SYGVKD. Deletions cut 3 bases from V and 2 bases from J, with 2 bases between. The CDR3 is 11 residues long. The CDR3 DNA is TGTGCCATCAGTGACACCTACGAGCAGTACTTC. It specifies CAISDTYEQYF.

This clonotype was observed a handful of times. The chain has TRBV6-1 and TRBJ1-6; a possible D gene is TRBD1 (6 bases). CDR1 MNHNS and CDR2 SASEGT come from the germline V gene. V was shortened by 3 bases and J by 14 bases, with 20 bases between the two germline ends. The CDR3 sequence is 15 residues long. Here the CDR3 reads CASSEIRGAILSLHF. The CDR3 nucleotides read TGTGCCAGCAGTGAGATTAGGGGGGCTATTTTGTCCCTCCACTTT.

The chain is built from TRBV6-1 and TRBJ2-7; D is ambiguous. Germline V gene data show CDR1 as MNHNS and CDR2 as SASEGT. Trimming removed 1 base at V and 0 bases at J, with 10 bases between. This CDR3 is built from 15 residues. DNA of the CDR3: TGTGCCAGCAGTGAAGTTGTAGGGATCTCCTACGAGCAGTACTTC. Protein: CASSEVVGISYEQYF.

This clonotype was detected a few times. This chain joins TRBV12-3 or TRBV12-4 and TRBJ1-5, with 11 nucleotides matching TRBD1. CDR3 length: 15 residues. The trim removed 5 bases at V and 7 bases at J, leaving 7 bases unmatched. CDR3 protein: CASSLVGTGGQPQHF. The CDR3 region has the DNA TGTGCCAGCAGTCTAGTCGGGACAGGGGGACAGCCCCAGCATTTT.

Relative to its sample, this clonotype is medium-sized. The chain has TRBV7-8 and TRBJ2-7, with D perhaps TRBD2 (5 bases). The CDR3 is made up of 14 amino acids. Germline V gene sequence: CDR1 SGHVS, CDR2 FQNEAQ. Deletions cut 0 bases from V and 4 bases from J, with 10 bases between. The CDR3 loop is CASSLALSGYEQYF. CDR3 in DNA: TGTGCCAGCAGCTTAGCGCTATCGGGGTACGAGCAGTACTTC.

This clonotype was recorded many times. The gene calls are TRBV29-1 and TRBJ1-2; tentatively, D is TRBD1 (5 bases). Looked up from germline, CDR1 is SQVTM and CDR2 is ANQGSEA. The CDR3 is 12 residues long. Trimming took 4 bases from V and 8 from J, leaving 14 bases between them. The CDR3 nucleotides are TGCAGCGTTGTAACAGGCCCCAGGGGCTACACCTTC. It translates to CSVVTGPRGYTF. Full variable domain (outside the CDR3, taken from reference TRBV29-1 and TRBJ1-2): SAVISQKPSRDICQRGTSLTIQCQVDSQVTMMFWYRQQPGQSLTLIATANQGSEATYESGFVIDKFPISRPNLTFSTLTVSNMSPEDSSIYLCSVVTGPRGYTFGSGTRLTVV.

This clonotype was seen repeatedly, ten times or more. The rearrangement links TRBV6-4 to TRBJ2-4, with D maybe TRBD1 (8 bases). The CDR3 covers 14 residues. Germline V gene sequence: CDR1 MRHNA, CDR2 SNTAGT. Trimming left V 5 bases short and J 8 bases short, with 16 bases between. The CDR3 sequence is CASSQQGEGDIQYF. The DNA for the CDR3 is TGTGCCAGCAGTCAACAGGGGGAGGGAGACATTCAGTACTTC.

The rearrangement joins TRBV6-1 to TRBJ2-3; no reliable D call. The CDR3 totals 11 residues. CDR1 is MNHNS and CDR2 is SASEGT in the germline V gene. V was trimmed by 6 bases and J by 7 bases, leaving 8 bases between them. The CDR3 region has the DNA TGTGCCAGCAGGATCGGAAATACGCAGTATTTT. This sequence encodes CASRIGNTQYF.

This chain uses TRBV7-9 with TRBJ2-1; maybe TRBD2 (6 bases). Trimming cost V 5 bases and J 7 bases, with 12 bases left between them. Germline CDR1 SEHNR, CDR2 FQNEAQ (reference sequence). The CDR3 is 13 residues long. The CDR3 DNA is TGTGCCAGCAGCCCCGGGACTTTAAATGAGCAGTTCTTC. Amino acids: CASSPGTLNEQFF.

This clonotype was detected only a few times. V and J are TRBV4-1 and TRBJ2-7; D gene unclear. The CDR3 runs 15 residues. The germline V and J ends were trimmed by 0 bases and 7 bases, with 16 bases remaining between them. Germline assignment: CDR1 MGHRA and CDR2 YSYEKL. The CDR3 protein is CASSQDRHLTREQYF. CDR3 nucleotide sequence: TGCGCCAGCAGCCAAGATAGGCACCTAACCCGGGAGCAGTACTTC.

A few counts support this clonotype. V gene TRBV7-2 combines with J gene TRBJ1-4; the D is unclear. V dropped 1 base and J dropped 6 bases, with 6 bases sitting between them. CDR3 length: 13 amino acids. The V gene's germline CDR1 is SGHTA and CDR2 FQGNSA. The CDR3 nucleotides read TGTGCCAGCAGCTTAGTATTTGATGAAAAACTGTTTTTT. This sequence encodes CASSLVFDEKLFF.

The chain joins TRBV6-2 or TRBV6-3 to TRBJ1-5; D not certain. With 4 bases removed from V and 3 bases from J, the gap between germline ends came to 7 bases. This CDR3 has 13 residues. Germline loops: CDR1 MNHEY, CDR2 SVGEGT. DNA for the CDR3: TGTGCCAGCAGTTTGGAGGACAATCAGCCCCAGCATTTT. It codes for CASSLEDNQPQHF.

This clonotype turned up a few times. The rearrangement uses TRBV12-3 or TRBV12-4 and TRBJ2-7; D is uncertain. This CDR3 contains 13 residues. The V gene lost 3 bases and the J gene lost 9 bases, with 15 bases spanning the gap. In DNA form, the CDR3 reads TGTGCCAGCAGTTTCGGCAGCCCCGCCGGGCAGTACTTC. Residues: CASSFGSPAGQYF.

This sequence joins TRBV6-2 or TRBV6-3 and TRBJ2-7; TRBD1 is a possible D gene (6 bases). Germline V lookup: CDR1 MNHEY, CDR2 SVGEGT. CDR3 length: 16 amino acids. Trimming cost V 6 bases and J 2 bases, with 20 bases left between them. The CDR3 region is CASRKGPTGTAYEQYF. CDR3 in DNA: TGTGCCAGCAGAAAAGGGCCCACAGGGACCGCCTACGAGCAGTACTTC.